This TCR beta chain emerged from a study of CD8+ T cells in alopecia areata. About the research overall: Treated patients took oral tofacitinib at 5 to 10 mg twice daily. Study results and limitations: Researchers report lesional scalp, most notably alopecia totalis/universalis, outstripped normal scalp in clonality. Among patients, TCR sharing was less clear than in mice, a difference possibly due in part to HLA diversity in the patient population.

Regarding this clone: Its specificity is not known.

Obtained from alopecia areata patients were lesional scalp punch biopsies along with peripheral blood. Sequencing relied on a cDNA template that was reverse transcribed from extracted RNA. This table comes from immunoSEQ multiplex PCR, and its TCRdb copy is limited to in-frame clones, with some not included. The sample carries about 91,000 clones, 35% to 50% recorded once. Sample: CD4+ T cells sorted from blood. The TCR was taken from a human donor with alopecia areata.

CDR3 DNA: TGCAGCGTTGAAGCGGGGATTAGCACAGATACGCAGTATTTT. Protein product: CSVEAGISTDTQYF. The rearrangement uses TRBV29-1 and TRBJ2-3, with a tentative D call TRBD2 (5 bases). The CDR3 covers 14 residues. Germline assignment: CDR1 SQVTM and CDR2 ANQGSEA. V shed 1 base and J shed 0 bases, with 8 bases lying between them.